Listed below are T cell receptor beta chains from one sample, sequenced in a study of blood T cell repertoires in COVID-19. The repertoire was sequenced with immunoSEQ multiplex PCR; TCRdb's copy has only in-frame clones and lacks some. The table has about 43,000 clones, roughly 87% seen once. Sequencing was carried out using peripheral blood. The receptors come from a man in his fifties or sixties with active COVID-19. Both conserved end residues are part of each CDR3. The D gene is left open where the match is weak. Rows give clone size only sometimes, using once, few, many, or a class for an expanded clone.

cdr3_aa: CASSENRVPAYEQYF
cdr3_nt: TGCGCCAGCAGCGAGAACAGGGTCCCGGCGTACGAGCAGTACTTC
clone_size: NA
j_call: TRBJ2-7
v_call: TRBV4-3
d_call: NA

cdr3_aa: CASSSGTLDYGQPQHF
cdr3_nt: TGTGCCAGCAGTTCCGGGACACTGGATTATGGTCAGCCCCAGCATTTT
clone_size: NA
j_call: TRBJ1-5
v_call: TRBV28
d_call: NA

cdr3_aa: CASSLGRGGGTDTQYF
cdr3_nt: TGTGCCAGCAGCTTGGGGCGGGGAGGGGGAACAGATACGCAGTATTTT
clone_size: once
j_call: TRBJ2-3
v_call: TRBV11-2
d_call: NA

cdr3_aa: CATTLGGYHQPQHF
cdr3_nt: TGTGCCACCACACTCGGAGGATACCATCAGCCCCAGCATTTT
clone_size: NA
j_call: TRBJ1-5
v_call: TRBV19
d_call: NA

cdr3_aa: CAISESRGGRSAGELFF
cdr3_nt: TGTGCCATCAGTGAGTCGAGGGGCGGGAGGTCCGCCGGGGAGCTGTTTTTT
clone_size: NA
j_call: TRBJ2-2
v_call: TRBV10-3
d_call: TRBD2

cdr3_aa: CASSLVWGGGTYEQYF
cdr3_nt: TGTGCCAGCAGCTTAGTTTGGGGAGGCGGTACCTACGAGCAGTACTTC
clone_size: NA
j_call: TRBJ2-7
v_call: TRBV11-3
d_call: NA

cdr3_aa: CASSQFSRNTEAFF
cdr3_nt: TGCGCCAGCAGCCAATTCAGTCGGAACACTGAAGCTTTCTTT
clone_size: NA
j_call: TRBJ1-1
v_call: TRBV4-3
d_call: NA

cdr3_aa: CASSLAGANEQFF
cdr3_nt: TGTGCCAGCAGCTTAGCGGGGGCCAATGAGCAGTTCTTC
clone_size: NA
j_call: TRBJ2-1
v_call: TRBV7-9
d_call: NA

cdr3_aa: CASSSRTGWAEAFF
cdr3_nt: TGTGCCAGCAGTTCACGGACAGGGTGGGCTGAAGCTTTCTTT
clone_size: NA
j_call: TRBJ1-1
v_call: TRBV28
d_call: TRBD1

cdr3_aa: CASSFGTGGRGSPLHF
cdr3_nt: TGTGCCAGCAGTTTCGGGACAGGGGGAAGGGGATCACCCCTCCACTTT
clone_size: once
j_call: TRBJ1-6
v_call: TRBV6-5
d_call: TRBD1

cdr3_aa: CASSQGAGNEKLFF
cdr3_nt: TGCGCCAGCAGCCAAGGTGCAGGTAATGAAAAACTGTTTTTT
clone_size: NA
j_call: TRBJ1-4
v_call: TRBV4-1
d_call: NA

cdr3_aa: CASSQSATNEKLFF
cdr3_nt: TGTGCCAGCAGCCAGTCTGCAACTAATGAAAAACTGTTTTTT
clone_size: NA
j_call: TRBJ1-4
v_call: TRBV3-1/TRBV3-2
d_call: NA

cdr3_aa: CASISTGGSYEQYF
cdr3_nt: TGTGCCAGCATCTCGACAGGGGGCAGCTACGAGCAGTACTTC
clone_size: NA
j_call: TRBJ2-7
v_call: TRBV2
d_call: TRBD1

cdr3_aa: CATWTGIANQPQHF
cdr3_nt: TGTGCCACTTGGACAGGGATTGCCAATCAGCCCCAGCATTTT
clone_size: NA
j_call: TRBJ1-5
v_call: TRBV10-3
d_call: TRBD1

cdr3_aa: CASSLDTGPGNTIYF
cdr3_nt: TGTGCCAGCAGCTTGGACACAGGGCCCGGAAACACCATATATTTT
clone_size: NA
j_call: TRBJ1-3
v_call: TRBV5-4
d_call: NA

cdr3_aa: CASRSTSGKFNEQFF
cdr3_nt: TGTGCCAGCAGATCGACTAGCGGGAAGTTCAATGAGCAGTTCTTC
clone_size: once
j_call: TRBJ2-1
v_call: TRBV27
d_call: TRBD2

cdr3_aa: CASSSVWTGETEAFF
cdr3_nt: TGTGCCAGCAGCTCCGTATGGACAGGGGAGACTGAAGCTTTCTTT
clone_size: NA
j_call: TRBJ1-1
v_call: TRBV5-6
d_call: TRBD1

cdr3_aa: CASSPQAGIAANSPLHF
cdr3_nt: TGTGCCAGCAGTCCACAGGCAGGGATAGCCGCCAATTCACCCCTCCACTTT
clone_size: few
j_call: TRBJ1-6
v_call: TRBV6-6
d_call: NA

cdr3_aa: CASSIALSDTQYF
cdr3_nt: TGTGCCAGTAGTATAGCCCTATCAGATACGCAGTATTTT
clone_size: NA
j_call: TRBJ2-3
v_call: TRBV19
d_call: NA

cdr3_aa: CASSNWGGNTDTQYF
cdr3_nt: TGTGCCAGCAGCAACTGGGGGGGAAACACAGATACGCAGTATTTT
clone_size: NA
j_call: TRBJ2-3
v_call: TRBV7-3
d_call: TRBD2

cdr3_aa: CASSEARGWNTEAFF
cdr3_nt: TGTGCCAGCAGTGAAGCCCGAGGGTGGAACACTGAAGCTTTCTTT
clone_size: NA
j_call: TRBJ1-1
v_call: TRBV6-1
d_call: NA

cdr3_aa: CSASDPLSSSYNSPLHF
cdr3_nt: TGCAGTGCTAGTGATCCGTTGTCCAGCTCCTATAATTCACCCCTCCACTTT
clone_size: once
j_call: TRBJ1-6
v_call: TRBV20-1
d_call: NA

cdr3_aa: CASRSGTYNEQFF
cdr3_nt: TGTGCCAGCCGAAGCGGTACCTACAATGAGCAGTTCTTC
clone_size: NA
j_call: TRBJ2-1
v_call: TRBV4-2
d_call: NA

cdr3_aa: CASSFLNRGLAGGLVAETQYF
cdr3_nt: TGTGCCAGCAGTTTCCTAAATCGCGGACTAGCGGGGGGGCTAGTCGCGGAGACCCAGTACTTC
clone_size: once
j_call: TRBJ2-5
v_call: TRBV28
d_call: TRBD2

cdr3_aa: CASSLLAQGASDEQFF
cdr3_nt: TGTGCCAGCAGTTTATTGGCTCAGGGGGCGTCGGATGAGCAGTTCTTC
clone_size: NA
j_call: TRBJ2-1
v_call: TRBV28
d_call: TRBD1

cdr3_aa: CASSLSGWVLGNEQFF
cdr3_nt: TGTGCCAGCAGCTTATCGGGTTGGGTCCTAGGTAATGAGCAGTTCTTC
clone_size: NA
j_call: TRBJ2-1
v_call: TRBV7-9
d_call: NA

cdr3_aa: CASSPRSRGQSEQYF
cdr3_nt: TGTGCCAGCAGCCCACGTAGCAGGGGGCAGAGCGAGCAGTACTTC
clone_size: NA
j_call: TRBJ2-7
v_call: TRBV7-6
d_call: TRBD1

cdr3_aa: CASSLVGQGAADTQYF
cdr3_nt: TGCGCCAGCAGCTTGGTGGGACAGGGGGCCGCAGATACGCAGTATTTT
clone_size: NA
j_call: TRBJ2-3
v_call: TRBV5-1
d_call: TRBD1

cdr3_aa: CASRPETTGVTGELFF
cdr3_nt: TGCGCCAGCAGACCCGAGACCACAGGGGTTACCGGGGAGCTGTTTTTT
clone_size: NA
j_call: TRBJ2-2
v_call: TRBV4-1
d_call: TRBD1

cdr3_aa: CATPGRGPSNQPQHF
cdr3_nt: TGTGCCACCCCTGGCAGGGGCCCTAGCAATCAGCCCCAGCATTTT
clone_size: NA
j_call: TRBJ1-5
v_call: TRBV24-1
d_call: NA

cdr3_aa: CASRTGGSNEQYF
cdr3_nt: TGTGCCAGCAGGACAGGGGGTTCCAACGAGCAGTACTTC
clone_size: NA
j_call: TRBJ2-7
v_call: TRBV12-3/TRBV12-4
d_call: TRBD1

cdr3_aa: CASSRDPSGVQETQYF
cdr3_nt: TGTGCCAGCAGTAGGGACCCCTCAGGGGTCCAAGAGACCCAGTACTTC
clone_size: NA
j_call: TRBJ2-5
v_call: TRBV27
d_call: NA

cdr3_aa: CASSEGQGTTF
cdr3_nt: TGTGCCAGCAGTGAGGGACAGGGAACCACCTTC
clone_size: once
j_call: TRBJ1-2
v_call: TRBV2
d_call: TRBD1

cdr3_aa: CASSHETVSDTEAFF
cdr3_nt: TGCGCCAGCAGCCACGAAACAGTAAGTGACACTGAAGCTTTCTTT
clone_size: NA
j_call: TRBJ1-1
v_call: TRBV4-1
d_call: NA

cdr3_aa: CASSQETSASASYNEQFF
cdr3_nt: TGTGCCAGCAGCCAAGAGACATCGGCTAGCGCCTCCTACAATGAGCAGTTCTTC
clone_size: few
j_call: TRBJ2-1
v_call: TRBV4-2
d_call: NA

cdr3_aa: CASSLGGVSNQPQHF
cdr3_nt: TGTGCCAGCAGCCTAGGGGGGGTTAGCAATCAGCCCCAGCATTTT
clone_size: once
j_call: TRBJ1-5
v_call: TRBV7-2
d_call: NA

cdr3_aa: CASSFTSTEAFF
cdr3_nt: TGTGCCAGCAGCTTTACGAGCACTGAAGCTTTCTTT
clone_size: NA
j_call: TRBJ1-1
v_call: TRBV5-4
d_call: NA

cdr3_aa: CASSLTQGKGTEAFF
cdr3_nt: TGTGCCAGCAGCTTAACACAGGGGAAGGGCACTGAAGCTTTCTTT
clone_size: NA
j_call: TRBJ1-1
v_call: TRBV7-8
d_call: TRBD1

cdr3_aa: CASRETGTGSSFF
cdr3_nt: TGTGCCAGCAGGGAAACCGGGACAGGGTCGTCTTTCTTT
clone_size: NA
j_call: TRBJ1-1
v_call: TRBV28
d_call: TRBD1

cdr3_aa: CASSVRLAVGNEQFF
cdr3_nt: TGTGCCAGCAGTGTAAGACTAGCGGTAGGCAATGAGCAGTTCTTC
clone_size: NA
j_call: TRBJ2-1
v_call: TRBV2
d_call: TRBD2

cdr3_aa: CASSLDSPWQEKLFF
cdr3_nt: TGTGCCAGCAGTCTGGACAGCCCCTGGCAGGAAAAACTGTTTTTT
clone_size: NA
j_call: TRBJ1-4
v_call: TRBV6-6
d_call: NA

cdr3_aa: CSVERTANTEAFF
cdr3_nt: TGCAGCGTTGAAAGAACAGCAAACACTGAAGCTTTCTTT
clone_size: NA
j_call: TRBJ1-1
v_call: TRBV29-1
d_call: NA

cdr3_aa: CASKTGTAITYEQYF
cdr3_nt: TGTGCCAGCAAGACAGGGACGGCTATTACCTACGAGCAGTACTTC
clone_size: NA
j_call: TRBJ2-7
v_call: TRBV5-4
d_call: TRBD1

cdr3_aa: CATSDFRGSIYEQYF
cdr3_nt: TGTGCCACCAGTGATTTCCGGGGATCTATCTACGAGCAGTACTTC
clone_size: NA
j_call: TRBJ2-7
v_call: TRBV24-1
d_call: NA

cdr3_aa: CASSSTELNTEAFF
cdr3_nt: TGTGCCAGCAGCTCGACTGAATTGAACACTGAAGCTTTCTTT
clone_size: NA
j_call: TRBJ1-1
v_call: TRBV7-8
d_call: NA

cdr3_aa: CASRRTSGMGYNEQFF
cdr3_nt: TGTGCCAGCAGGAGGACTAGCGGGATGGGGTACAATGAGCAGTTCTTC
clone_size: NA
j_call: TRBJ2-1
v_call: TRBV28
d_call: TRBD2

cdr3_aa: CASSGQGIRTEAFF
cdr3_nt: TGTGCCAGCAGTGGACAGGGAATCAGGACTGAAGCTTTCTTT
clone_size: NA
j_call: TRBJ1-1
v_call: TRBV2
d_call: TRBD1

cdr3_aa: CASSSRQGSYNEQFF
cdr3_nt: TGTGCCAGCAGCTCCCGACAGGGGTCCTACAATGAGCAGTTCTTC
clone_size: NA
j_call: TRBJ2-1
v_call: TRBV5-4
d_call: TRBD1

cdr3_aa: CASSGWTGVREQFF
cdr3_nt: TGTGCCAGCAGTGGTTGGACAGGGGTCAGGGAGCAGTTCTTC
clone_size: NA
j_call: TRBJ2-1
v_call: TRBV28
d_call: TRBD1

cdr3_aa: CASSQPYRDTQETQYF
cdr3_nt: TGTGCCAGCAGCCAACCCTACCGGGACACCCAAGAGACCCAGTACTTC
clone_size: NA
j_call: TRBJ2-5
v_call: TRBV4-2
d_call: NA

cdr3_aa: CASSLFPDRAGNIQYF
cdr3_nt: TGTGCCAGCAGTTTATTCCCCGACAGGGCGGGGAACATTCAGTACTTC
clone_size: once
j_call: TRBJ2-4
v_call: TRBV28
d_call: NA

cdr3_aa: CASSLDSGGGYTF
cdr3_nt: TGCGCCAGCAGCCTGGACTCCGGGGGTGGCTACACCTTC
clone_size: NA
j_call: TRBJ1-2
v_call: TRBV5-1
d_call: NA

cdr3_aa: CASSFTGPRGTQYF
cdr3_nt: TGTGCCAGCAGCTTTACAGGACCCAGGGGGACCCAGTACTTC
clone_size: NA
j_call: TRBJ2-5
v_call: TRBV3-1/TRBV3-2
d_call: NA

cdr3_aa: CASSDSRDSNPYGYTF
cdr3_nt: TGTGCCAGCAGTGACTCTCGGGACAGCAACCCCTATGGCTACACCTTC
clone_size: NA
j_call: TRBJ1-2
v_call: TRBV6-4
d_call: TRBD1

cdr3_aa: CASSPGQGRPGANVLTF
cdr3_nt: TGTGCCAGCAGCCCGGGACAGGGCAGGCCTGGGGCCAACGTCCTGACTTTC
clone_size: NA
j_call: TRBJ2-6
v_call: TRBV11-2
d_call: TRBD1

cdr3_aa: CASSRPRGDYNEQFF
cdr3_nt: TGCGCCAGCAGCCGACCCCGGGGGGACTACAATGAGCAGTTCTTC
clone_size: NA
j_call: TRBJ2-1
v_call: TRBV4-1
d_call: TRBD2

cdr3_aa: CASSPFSSTDTQYF
cdr3_nt: TGTGCCAGCAGCCCTTTCTCCTCCACAGATACGCAGTATTTT
clone_size: once
j_call: TRBJ2-3
v_call: TRBV7-3
d_call: NA

cdr3_aa: CASTIRTGKNSPLHF
cdr3_nt: TGTGCCAGCACCATCCGGACAGGGAAAAATTCACCCCTCCACTTT
clone_size: NA
j_call: TRBJ1-6
v_call: TRBV7-2
d_call: TRBD1

cdr3_aa: CASSLYGTGITGEQYF
cdr3_nt: TGTGCCAGCAGCTTGTATGGGACAGGGATTACTGGCGAGCAGTACTTC
clone_size: NA
j_call: TRBJ2-7
v_call: TRBV5-5
d_call: TRBD1